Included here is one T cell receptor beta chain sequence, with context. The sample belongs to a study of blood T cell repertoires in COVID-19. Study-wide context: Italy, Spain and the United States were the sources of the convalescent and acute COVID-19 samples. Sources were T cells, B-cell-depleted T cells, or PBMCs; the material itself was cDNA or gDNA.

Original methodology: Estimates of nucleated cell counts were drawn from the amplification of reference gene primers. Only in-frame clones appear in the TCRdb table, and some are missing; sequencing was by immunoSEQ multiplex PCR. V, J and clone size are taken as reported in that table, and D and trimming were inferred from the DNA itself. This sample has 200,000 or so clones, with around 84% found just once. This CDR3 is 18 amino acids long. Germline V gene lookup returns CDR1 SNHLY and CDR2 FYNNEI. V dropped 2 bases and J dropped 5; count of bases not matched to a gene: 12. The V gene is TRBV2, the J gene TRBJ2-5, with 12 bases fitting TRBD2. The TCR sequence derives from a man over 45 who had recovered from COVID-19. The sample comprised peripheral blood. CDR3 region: CASSETNLAGGPVETQYF. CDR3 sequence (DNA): TGTGCCAGCAGTGAAACCAACCTAGCGGGAGGGCCGGTTGAGACCCAGTACTTC.